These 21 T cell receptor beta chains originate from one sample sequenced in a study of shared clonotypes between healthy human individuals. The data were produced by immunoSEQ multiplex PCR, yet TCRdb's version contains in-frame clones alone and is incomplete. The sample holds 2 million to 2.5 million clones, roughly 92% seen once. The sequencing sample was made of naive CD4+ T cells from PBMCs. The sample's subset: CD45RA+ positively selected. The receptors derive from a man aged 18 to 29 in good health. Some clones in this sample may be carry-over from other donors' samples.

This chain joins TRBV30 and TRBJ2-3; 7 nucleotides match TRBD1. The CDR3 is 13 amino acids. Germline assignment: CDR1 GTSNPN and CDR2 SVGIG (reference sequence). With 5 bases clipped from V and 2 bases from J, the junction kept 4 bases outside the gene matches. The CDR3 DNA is TGTGCCTGGGGGGGACAGCTCACAGATACGCAGTATTTT. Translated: CAWGGQLTDTQYF.

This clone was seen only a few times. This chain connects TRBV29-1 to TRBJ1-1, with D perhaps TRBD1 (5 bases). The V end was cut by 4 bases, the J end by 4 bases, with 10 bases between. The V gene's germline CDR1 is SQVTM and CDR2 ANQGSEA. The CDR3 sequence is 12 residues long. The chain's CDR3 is CSVGSQGTEAFF. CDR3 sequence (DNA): TGCAGCGTTGGCTCCCAGGGCACTGAAGCTTTCTTT.

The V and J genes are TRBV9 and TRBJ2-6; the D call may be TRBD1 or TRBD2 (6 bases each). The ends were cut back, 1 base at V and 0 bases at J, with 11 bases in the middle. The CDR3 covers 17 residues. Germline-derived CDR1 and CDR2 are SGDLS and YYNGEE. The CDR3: CASSVSGGLSGANVLTF. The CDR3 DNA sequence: TGTGCCAGCAGCGTAAGTGGGGGGCTCTCTGGGGCCAACGTCCTGACTTTC.

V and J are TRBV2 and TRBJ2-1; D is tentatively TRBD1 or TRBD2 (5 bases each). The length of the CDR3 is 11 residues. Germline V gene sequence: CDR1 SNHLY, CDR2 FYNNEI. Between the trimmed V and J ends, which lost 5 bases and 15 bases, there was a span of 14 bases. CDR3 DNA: TGTGCCAGCAGTCGGGACGGACGTCTGTTCTTC. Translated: CASSRDGRLFF.

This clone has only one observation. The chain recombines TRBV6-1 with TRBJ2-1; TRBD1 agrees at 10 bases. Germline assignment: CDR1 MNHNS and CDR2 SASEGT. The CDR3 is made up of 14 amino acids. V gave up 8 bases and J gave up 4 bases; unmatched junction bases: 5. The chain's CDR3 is CASCRDRGYNEQFF. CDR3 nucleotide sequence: TGTGCCAGCTGTCGGGACAGGGGATACAATGAGCAGTTCTTC.

CDR3 sequence: CASSFGGGRSYEQYF. The CDR3 DNA reads as TGTGCCAGCTCATTTGGGGGCGGGAGATCCTACGAGCAGTACTTC. The chain couples TRBV18 to TRBJ2-7, with D possibly TRBD2 on 7 matching bases. The germline V gene encodes CDR1 KGHSH and CDR2 LQKENI. The CDR3 covers 15 residues. The V end lost 5 bases, the J end lost 1 base, and 15 bases lay between the germline ends.

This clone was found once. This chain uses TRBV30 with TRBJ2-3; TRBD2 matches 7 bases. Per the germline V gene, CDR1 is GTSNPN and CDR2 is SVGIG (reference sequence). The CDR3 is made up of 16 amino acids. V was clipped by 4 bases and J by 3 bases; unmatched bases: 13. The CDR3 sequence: CAWTPRSGIGTDTQYF. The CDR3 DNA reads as TGTGCCTGGACCCCCCGAAGCGGGATCGGAACAGATACGCAGTATTTT.

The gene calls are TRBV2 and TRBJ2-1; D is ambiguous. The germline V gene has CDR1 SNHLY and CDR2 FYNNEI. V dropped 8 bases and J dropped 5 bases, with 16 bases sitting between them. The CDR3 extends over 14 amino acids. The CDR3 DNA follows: TGTGCCAGCCCTAGATTTTATGTCGACAATGAGCAGTTCTTC. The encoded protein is CASPRFYVDNEQFF.

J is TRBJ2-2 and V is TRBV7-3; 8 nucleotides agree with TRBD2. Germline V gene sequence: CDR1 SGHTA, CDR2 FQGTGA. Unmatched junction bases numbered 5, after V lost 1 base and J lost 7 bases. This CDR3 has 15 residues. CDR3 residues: CASSLITSGYGELFF. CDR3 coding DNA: TGTGCCAGCAGCTTAATTACTAGCGGCTACGGGGAGCTGTTTTTT.

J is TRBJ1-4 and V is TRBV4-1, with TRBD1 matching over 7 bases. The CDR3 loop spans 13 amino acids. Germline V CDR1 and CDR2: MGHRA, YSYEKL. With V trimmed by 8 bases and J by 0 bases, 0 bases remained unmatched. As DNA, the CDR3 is TGCGCCAGCCAGGGGGCAACTAATGAAAAACTGTTTTTT. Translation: CASQGATNEKLFF.

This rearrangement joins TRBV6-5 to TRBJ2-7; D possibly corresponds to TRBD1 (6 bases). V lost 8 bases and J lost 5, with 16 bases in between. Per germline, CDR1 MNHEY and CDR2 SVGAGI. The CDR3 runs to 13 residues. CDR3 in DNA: TGTGCCAGCTTGAAACAGGGTGGCCACGAGCAGTACTTC. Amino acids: CASLKQGGHEQYF.

The CDR3 sequence is CASSFRDRTNEKLFF. The DNA of the CDR3 is TGTGCCAGCAGCTTCAGGGACAGGACAAATGAAAAACTGTTTTTT. The genes are TRBV5-6 and TRBJ1-4; 8 nucleotides line up with TRBD1. The trim removed 2 bases at V and 5 bases at J, leaving 5 bases unmatched. Germline V gene sequence: CDR1 SGHDT, CDR2 YYEEEE. The CDR3 extends over 15 amino acids. The complete variable domain, with remaining parts taken from reference TRBV5-6 and TRBJ1-4, reads DAGVTQSPTHLIKTRGQQVTLRCSPKSGHDTVSWYQQALGQGPQFIFQYYEEEERQRGNFPDRFSGHQFPNYSSELNVNALLLGDSALYLCASSFRDRTNEKLFFGSGTQLSVL.

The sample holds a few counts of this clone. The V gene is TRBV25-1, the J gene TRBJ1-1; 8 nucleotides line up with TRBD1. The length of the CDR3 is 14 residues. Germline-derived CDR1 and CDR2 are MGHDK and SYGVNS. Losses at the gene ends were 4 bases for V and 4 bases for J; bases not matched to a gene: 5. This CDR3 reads CASSVTGGGTEAFF. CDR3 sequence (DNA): TGTGCCAGCAGTGTAACAGGGGGAGGCACTGAAGCTTTCTTT.

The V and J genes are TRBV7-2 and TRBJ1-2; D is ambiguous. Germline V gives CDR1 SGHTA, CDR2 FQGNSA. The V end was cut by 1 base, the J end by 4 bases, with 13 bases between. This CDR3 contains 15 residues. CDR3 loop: CASSLGLERTYGYTF. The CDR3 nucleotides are TGTGCCAGCAGCTTAGGTTTGGAGAGAACCTATGGCTACACCTTC.

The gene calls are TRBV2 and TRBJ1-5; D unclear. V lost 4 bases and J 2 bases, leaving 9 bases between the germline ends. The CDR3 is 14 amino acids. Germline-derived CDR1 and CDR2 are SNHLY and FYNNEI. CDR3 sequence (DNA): TGTGCCAGCAGTGGGTTAGTCCGCAATCAGCCCCAGCATTTT. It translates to CASSGLVRNQPQHF.

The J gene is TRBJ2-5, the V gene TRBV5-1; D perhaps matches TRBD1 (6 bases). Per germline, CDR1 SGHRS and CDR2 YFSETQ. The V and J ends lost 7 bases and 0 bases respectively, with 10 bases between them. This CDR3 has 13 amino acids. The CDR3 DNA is TGCGCCAGCTCCAGGGACAACCAAGAGACCCAGTACTTC. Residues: CASSRDNQETQYF.

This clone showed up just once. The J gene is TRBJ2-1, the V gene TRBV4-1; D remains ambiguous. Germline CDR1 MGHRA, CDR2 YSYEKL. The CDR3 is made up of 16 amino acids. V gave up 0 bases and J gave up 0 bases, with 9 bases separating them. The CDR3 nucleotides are TGCGCCAGCAGCCAAGATCCCAGGAGCTCCTACAATGAGCAGTTCTTC. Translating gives CASSQDPRSSYNEQFF.

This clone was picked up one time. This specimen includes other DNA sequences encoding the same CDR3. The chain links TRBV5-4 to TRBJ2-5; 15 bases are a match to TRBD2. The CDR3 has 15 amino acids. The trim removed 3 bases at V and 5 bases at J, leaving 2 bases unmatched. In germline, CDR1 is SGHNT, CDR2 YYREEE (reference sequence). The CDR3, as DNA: TGTGCCAGCAGCTCAGGACTAGCGGGAGGGGAGACCCAGTACTTC. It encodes CASSSGLAGGETQYF. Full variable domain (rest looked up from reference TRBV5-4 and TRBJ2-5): ETGVTQSPTHLIKTRGQQVTLRCSSQSGHNTVSWYQQALGQGPQFIFQYYREEENGRGNFPPRFSGLQFPNYSSELNVNALELDDSALYLCASSSGLAGGETQYFGPGTRLLVL.

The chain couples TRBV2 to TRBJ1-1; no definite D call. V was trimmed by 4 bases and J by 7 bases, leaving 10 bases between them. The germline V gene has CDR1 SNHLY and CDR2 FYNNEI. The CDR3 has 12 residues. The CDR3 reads CASSAWVSEAFF. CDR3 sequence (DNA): TGTGCCAGCAGTGCGTGGGTCAGTGAAGCTTTCTTT.

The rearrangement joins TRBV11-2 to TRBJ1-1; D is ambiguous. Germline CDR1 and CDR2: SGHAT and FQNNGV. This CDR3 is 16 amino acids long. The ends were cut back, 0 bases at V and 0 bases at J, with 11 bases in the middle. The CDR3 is CASSLDPGRMNTEAFF. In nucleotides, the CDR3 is TGTGCCAGCAGCTTAGACCCCGGGCGGATGAACACTGAAGCTTTCTTT.

CDR3 in amino acids: CASSRRLAENNEQFF. In nucleotides, the CDR3 is TGTGCCAGCTCCCGCCGGCTAGCGGAGAACAATGAGCAGTTCTTC. This chain connects TRBV6-5 to TRBJ2-1; 7 nucleotides align to TRBD2. V lost 8 bases and J lost 5; bases outside the gene matches: 12. This CDR3 has 15 residues. Germline loops: CDR1 MNHEY, CDR2 SVGAGI.